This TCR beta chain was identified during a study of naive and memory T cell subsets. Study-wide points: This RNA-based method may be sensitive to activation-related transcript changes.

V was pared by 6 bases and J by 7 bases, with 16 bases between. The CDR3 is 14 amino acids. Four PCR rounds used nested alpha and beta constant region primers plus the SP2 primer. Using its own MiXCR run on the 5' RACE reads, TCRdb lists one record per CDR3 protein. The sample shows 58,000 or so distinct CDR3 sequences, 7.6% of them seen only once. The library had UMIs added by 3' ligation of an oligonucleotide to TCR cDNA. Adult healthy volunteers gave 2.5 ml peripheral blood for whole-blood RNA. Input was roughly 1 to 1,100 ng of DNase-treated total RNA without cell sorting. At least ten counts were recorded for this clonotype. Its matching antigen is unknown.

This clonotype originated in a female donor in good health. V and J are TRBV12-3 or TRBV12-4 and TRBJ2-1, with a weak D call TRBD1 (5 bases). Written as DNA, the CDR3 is TGTGCCAGCAGCCCGCTAATCCAGGGTAATGAGCAGTTCTTC. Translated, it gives CASSPLIQGNEQFF.